This TCR beta chain was documented in a study of T cell repertoires in cytomegalovirus infection. About the study: Both a matching HLA type and CMV infection were indicated by public TCR beta signatures. Findings and caveats of the study: Within the response measured ex vivo, HLA-C-restricted CMV-specific TCR beta clonotypes were dominant.

In TCRdb, the reads were re-called with MiXCR into one record per CDR3 protein. Of about 180,000 distinct CDR3 sequences listed, 13% to 15% are singletons. This clonotype was counted ten times or more. Its antigen remains unidentified. The sample comprised PBMCs. The TCR sequence derives from a human donor in good health (CMV status not recorded). Some clones in this sample may be carry-over from other donors' samples.

Here the CDR3 reads CASTLRGTYGYTF. The DNA for the CDR3 is TGTGCCAGCACACTCCGGGGCACCTATGGCTACACCTTC. This chain links TRBV7-2 with TRBJ1-2; TRBD1 is a possible D gene (5 bases). The V end lost 7 bases, the J end lost 4 bases, and 13 bases lay between the germline ends. This CDR3 has 13 amino acids. Germline V gives CDR1 SGHTA, CDR2 FQGNSA.